This entry is about one T cell receptor beta chain. Its target antigen remains unknown. Base quality data are lacking; no much larger clone is found one base away. Collaborating institutions collected whole blood in K2EDTA tubes following their own protocols. For TCRbeta analysis, collaborators shipped samples as frozen whole blood, isolated PBMCs, or DNA extracted from either of those sample types. The immunoSEQ Assay, a bias-controlled multiplex PCR, was used to amplify TCRbeta CDR3 regions from genomic DNA. Per the source publication's procedure: Nucleated cell counts per sample were estimated from amplification of reference gene primers within the assay. Sequence reads were collapsed and filtered to measure the absolute abundance of every unique TCRbeta CDR3 rearrangement. For each sample, productive Simpson clonality was calculated as the square root of Simpson's diversity index across productive rearrangements. The clones in this table, taken by TCRdb from immuneACCESS, are in-frame only. Not every clone is retained; where verified, under half of the shortfall comes from an unresolved V gene, and the cause of the rest is unknown. The V and J calls and clone size are taken from that table; D and trimming were inferred from the DNA. This sample is represented by about 250,000 clones; 88% of them were singletons. Clones ranked in the top ten supply around 0.8% of the sample.

This record belongs to a study of blood T cell repertoires in COVID-19 (dated by TCRdb to about 2020). Background for the entire study: Samples covering the acute and convalescent phases of COVID-19 were provided by collaborators in the United States, Italy and Spain. The material from the prospective study consisted of cDNA or gDNA derived from T cells, B-cell-depleted T cells, or PBMCs. The dataset comprised deeply sampled blood TCRbeta repertoires from subjects exposed to, actively infected with, or recovered from COVID-19. The repertoires were released in a freely available public database meant as a resource for research on the immune response to SARS-CoV-2. The samples were drawn from two sources: the first 160 participants of the ongoing ImmuneRACE study, and 1,000 to 1,500 subjects contributed by 6 global collaborators. Sample metadata almost always included a de-identified subject ID, COVID-19 status, age in years and sex. HLA class I and class II types, where available, came from metadata supplied by the sample provider rather than from assay-based typing.

The CDR3 starts with the cysteine, ends with the phenylalanine, and has 14 residues. Solely the CDR3 DNA is kept, with 42 bases framed from the first base. The CDR1 and CDR2 encoded by the germline V gene are SGHRS and YFSETQ. The junction shows trimming of 7 bases on V and 4 bases on J, and the gene matches do not reach 5 bases of it. What the authors observed across the whole study: How much clinical and demographic metadata was included differed by source and by participant, and the metadata was provided uncurated.

This receptor chain uses TRBV5-1 and TRBJ2-2; TRBD1 lines up with 9 middle nucleotides. This sequence was found in a woman aged 30 to 39 with acute or convalescent COVID-19. The sequencing input was peripheral blood. The CDR3 protein sequence reads: CASFRDRATGELFF. The sequenced DNA is TGCGCCAGCTTCCGGGACAGGGCCACCGGGGAGCTGTTTTTT.